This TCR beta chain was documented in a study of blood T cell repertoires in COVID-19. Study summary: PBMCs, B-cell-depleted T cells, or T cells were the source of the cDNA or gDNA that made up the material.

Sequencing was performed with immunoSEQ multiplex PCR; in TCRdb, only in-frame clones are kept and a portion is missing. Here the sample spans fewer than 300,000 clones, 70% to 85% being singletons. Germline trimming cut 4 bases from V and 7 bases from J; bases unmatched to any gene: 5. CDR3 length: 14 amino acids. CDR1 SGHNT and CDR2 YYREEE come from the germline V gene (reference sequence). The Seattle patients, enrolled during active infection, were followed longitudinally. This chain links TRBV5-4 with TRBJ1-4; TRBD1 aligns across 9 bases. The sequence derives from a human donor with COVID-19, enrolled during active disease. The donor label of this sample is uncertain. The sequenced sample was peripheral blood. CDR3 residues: CASSTGGLPEKLFF. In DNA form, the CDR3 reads TGTGCCAGCAGCACAGGGGGCCTCCCTGAAAAACTGTTTTTT. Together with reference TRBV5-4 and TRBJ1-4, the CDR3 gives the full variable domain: ETGVTQSPTHLIKTRGQQVTLRCSSQSGHNTVSWYQQALGQGPQFIFQYYREEENGRGNFPPRFSGLQFPNYSSELNVNALELDDSALYLCASSTGGLPEKLFFGSGTQLSVL.